The 9 T cell receptor beta chains below all came from one sample that was sequenced in a study of OX40 agonist ivuxolimab in advanced cancers. Clones were sequenced by immunoSEQ multiplex PCR, and TCRdb holds only the in-frame ones, with some missing. The sample carries some 69,000 clones, 88% recorded once. The sequenced sample was CD4+ or CD8+ T cells sorted from blood, obtained in a trial of the OX40 agonist ivuxolimab. The receptors derive from an adult with an advanced solid tumor such as melanoma, head and neck, liver or kidney cancer.

This clone has only one observation. The V gene is TRBV5-1, the J gene TRBJ2-2; TRBD2 matches at 12 bases. The CDR3 runs to 19 residues. J lost 0 bases, V lost 4 bases, and 10 bases had no gene match. CDR1 is SGHRS and CDR2 is YFSETQ in the germline V gene. CDR3 nucleotide sequence: TGCGCCAGCAGCCTCGGACTAGCGGGGTACCTACCGAACACCGGGGAGCTGTTTTTT. This codes for CASSLGLAGYLPNTGELFF.

This rearrangement joins TRBV6-6 to TRBJ2-7; 8 positions agree with TRBD1. The CDR3 consists of 14 residues. Trimming took 5 bases from V and 2 from J; bases not matched to a gene: 5. Germline V gives CDR1 MNHNY, CDR2 SVGAGI (reference sequence). The CDR3 DNA is TGTGCCAGCAGTCACAGGGGGGAACCCTACGAGCAGTACTTC. It yields the protein CASSHRGEPYEQYF.

This clone has just one count. The V call is TRBV5-1, the J call TRBJ2-3, with D hard to call. The CDR3 is 16 residues long. Per germline, CDR1 SGHRS and CDR2 YFSETQ. Trimming removed 4 bases at V and 4 bases at J, with 19 bases between. This CDR3 is CASSPDGRVVSDTQYF. Written as DNA, the CDR3 is TGCGCCAGCAGCCCCGACGGAAGGGTAGTCTCAGATACGCAGTATTTT.

The chain has TRBV5-1 and TRBJ2-3; D remains ambiguous. The V gene lost 0 bases and the J gene lost 2 bases, with 10 bases spanning the gap. The CDR3 extends over 15 amino acids. The germline gives CDR1 SGHRS, CDR2 YFSETQ. As DNA, the CDR3 is TGCGCCAGCAGCTTGGAAAGGCCTAACACAGATACGCAGTATTTT. Its protein is CASSLERPNTDTQYF.

V gene TRBV5-5 combines with J gene TRBJ1-1; 8 nucleotides match TRBD1. The CDR3 totals 14 residues. J gave up 4 bases and V 0 bases, and 2 bases lay outside the gene matches. The V gene's germline CDR1 is SGHKS and CDR2 YYEKEE (reference sequence). The CDR3 region has the DNA TGTGCCAGCAGCTTGGGGCAGGGGGCCACTGAAGCTTTCTTT. As protein: CASSLGQGATEAFF.

The J gene is TRBJ2-5, the V gene TRBV27; the D is unclear. The CDR3 loop spans 14 amino acids. The V gene's germline CDR1 is MNHEY and CDR2 SMNVEV (reference sequence). With 1 base removed from V and 5 bases from J, the gap between germline ends came to 11 bases. CDR3 bases: TGTGCCAGCAGTTTATTGGGAACACTGGAGACCCAGTACTTC. This translates into CASSLLGTLETQYF.

This CDR3 reads CASRTGQNTEAFF. Written as DNA, the CDR3 is TGTGCCAGCCGGACCGGACAGAACACTGAAGCTTTCTTT. This chain connects TRBV18 to TRBJ1-1; tentative D call: TRBD1 (5 bases). Deletions cut 8 bases from V and 1 base from J, with 11 bases between. Germline V gene data show CDR1 as KGHSH and CDR2 as LQKENI. This CDR3 is 13 amino acids long.

This chain connects TRBV5-1 to TRBJ1-1, with D maybe TRBD1 (5 bases). Trimming left V 3 bases short and J 7 bases short, with 10 bases between. The CDR3 has 12 amino acids. Germline CDR1 and CDR2: SGHRS and YFSETQ. CDR3 protein: CASSSSGVEAFF. For the CDR3, the DNA is TGCGCCAGCAGCTCCTCGGGGGTTGAAGCTTTCTTT. Full variable domain (missing parts from reference TRBV5-1 and TRBJ1-1): KAGVTQTPRYLIKTRGQQVTLSCSPISGHRSVSWYQQTPGQGLQFLFEYFSETQRNKGNFPGRFSGRQFSNSRSEMNVSTLELGDSALYLCASSSSGVEAFFGQGTRLTVV.

The rearrangement joins TRBV14 to TRBJ1-6; perhaps TRBD1 as D (5 bases). CDR3 length equals 17 residues. Germline-derived CDR1 and CDR2 are SGHDN and FVKESK. The germline V and J ends were trimmed by 8 bases and 10 bases, with 27 bases remaining between them. The CDR3 DNA is TGTGCCAGCCAAAAAAGGAGTCGCAGCCAGGGTTCATCACCCCTCCACTTT. Protein: CASQKRSRSQGSSPLHF.